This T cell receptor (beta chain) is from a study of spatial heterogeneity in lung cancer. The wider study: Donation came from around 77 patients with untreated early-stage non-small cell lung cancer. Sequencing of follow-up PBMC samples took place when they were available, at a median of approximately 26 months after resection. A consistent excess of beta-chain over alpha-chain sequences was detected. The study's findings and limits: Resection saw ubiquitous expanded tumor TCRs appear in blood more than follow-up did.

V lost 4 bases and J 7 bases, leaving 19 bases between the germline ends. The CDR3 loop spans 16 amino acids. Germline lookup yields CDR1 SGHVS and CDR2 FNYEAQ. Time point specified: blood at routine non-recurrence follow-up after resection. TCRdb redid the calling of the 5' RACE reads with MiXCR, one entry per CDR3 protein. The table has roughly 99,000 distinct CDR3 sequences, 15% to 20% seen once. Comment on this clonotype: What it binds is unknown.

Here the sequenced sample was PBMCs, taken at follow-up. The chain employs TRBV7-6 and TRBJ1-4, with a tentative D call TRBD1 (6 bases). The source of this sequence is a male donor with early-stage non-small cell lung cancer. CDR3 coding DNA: TGTGCCAGCAGCTCGAACGGACAGATCCTGGGTGAAAAACTGTTTTTT. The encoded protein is CASSSNGQILGEKLFF.